This TCR beta chain was observed in a study of vaccination and CD4 T cells after COVID-19. Concerning this clonotype itself: Its antigen is undetermined.

With the Oncomine TCR Beta short-read assay, DNA from cultured CD4+ T cells was sequenced. MiXCR, applied by TCRdb to the PCR reads, yields one record per CDR3 protein. The data contain about 15,000 distinct CDR3 sequences, 40% to 50% of them singletons. Trimming pared 3 bases from V and 0 bases from J, leaving 17 bases between. Germline V gene sequence: CDR1 SGHAT, CDR2 FQNNGV. This CDR3 is built from 17 residues. Regarding the study as a whole: Spike mono-reactivity was found in 304 of 307 vaccine-specific clones from convalescent patients.

Described treatment: approximately nine-day PBMC culture with coronavirus spike peptide pools or control peptides (ViraFEST assay). Sequencing used CD4+ T cells from blood, cultured in vitro, obtained before SARS-CoV-2 vaccination. This receptor was identified in a human donor who had recovered from COVID-19. V is TRBV11-2 and J is TRBJ1-1; tentative D call: TRBD1 (6 bases). DNA for the CDR3: TGTGCCAGCAGCTTCAGTGCAGGGGTTGCGATGAACACTGAAGCTTTCTTT. Protein product: CASSFSAGVAMNTEAFF.